This entry concerns a single TCR beta chain. Its cognate antigen is unknown. The germline gene is not matched at one end of the junction; a read error may be the cause. The data belong to a study of a mutant IDH1 vaccine in newly diagnosed glioma. Study overall: Radiotherapy alone preceded vaccination by 4-6 weeks; alternatively, vaccination started with temozolomide cycles. Antecedent treatment encompassed radiotherapy, temozolomide, or their combination; the majority received both.

The CDR3 is made up of 14 amino acids. Germline assignment: CDR1 SGHTA and CDR2 FQGNSA. Sequencing was performed with immunoSEQ multiplex PCR; in TCRdb, only in-frame clones are kept and a portion is missing. The table shows some 54,000 clones, with about 85% occurring only once. The time point denotes: week 35, safety follow-up. With topical imiquimod, each dose of the vaccine consisted of 300 ug of mutant IDH1 20-mer peptide. Across weeks 1, 3, 5, 7, 11, 15, 19 and 23, patients received a vaccination each time, eight in all. The clonotype was recovered from a woman aged 18-30 years with glioma. The chain links TRBV7-2 to TRBJ2-3; weak D call: TRBD2 (5 bases). The specimen was PBMCs, collected from a glioma patient whose treatment included an IDH1 peptide vaccine. The CDR3 coding sequence is TGTGCCAGCAGCTTATTCGCAGCGGCAGATACGCAATATTTT. Protein product: CASSLFAAADTQYF.